Reported below is one TCR beta chain. Its specificity is not known. PCR used 60 Vbeta primers and 13 Jbeta primers. Sequencing used immunoSEQ multiplex PCR; TCRdb keeps in-frame clones, though not all of them. Counted here are fewer than 200,000 clones, around 76% occurring once; the ten biggest clones make up about 1.9%. The data stem from a study of cytomegalovirus exposure and HLA in healthy donors. Notes on the study in general: Later analysis associated a missense DCLRE1C variant with TCR beta V- and J-gene trimming. Immune exposure information available was restricted to CMV serostatus.

Germline V gene sequence: CDR1 GTSNPN, CDR2 SVGIG (reference sequence). V was trimmed by 3 bases and J by 3 bases, leaving 9 bases between them. CDR3 size: 13 residues. Those who donated were healthy bone marrow donors. The V call is TRBV30, the J call TRBJ1-5; possible D gene TRBD1, 5 bases. The sequence was obtained from a female donor in good health and CMV-seronegative. Source material: PBMCs. Written as DNA, the CDR3 is TGTGCCTGGAGGGAAGGGGCCAATCAGCCCCAGCATTTT. Amino acids: CAWREGANQPQHF.